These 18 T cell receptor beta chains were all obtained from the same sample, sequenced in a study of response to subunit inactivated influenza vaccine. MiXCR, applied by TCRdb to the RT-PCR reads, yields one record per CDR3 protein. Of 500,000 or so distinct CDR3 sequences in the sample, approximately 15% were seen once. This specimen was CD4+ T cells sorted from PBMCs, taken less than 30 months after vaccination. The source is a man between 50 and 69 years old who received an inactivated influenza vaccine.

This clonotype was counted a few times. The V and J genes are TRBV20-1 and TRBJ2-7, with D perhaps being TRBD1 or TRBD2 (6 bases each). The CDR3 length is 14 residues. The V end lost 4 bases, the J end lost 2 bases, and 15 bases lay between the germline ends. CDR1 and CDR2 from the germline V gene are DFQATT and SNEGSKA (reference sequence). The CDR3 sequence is CSATPGGRPYEQYF. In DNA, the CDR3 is TGCAGTGCTACCCCCGGGGGCAGACCCTACGAGCAGTACTTC.

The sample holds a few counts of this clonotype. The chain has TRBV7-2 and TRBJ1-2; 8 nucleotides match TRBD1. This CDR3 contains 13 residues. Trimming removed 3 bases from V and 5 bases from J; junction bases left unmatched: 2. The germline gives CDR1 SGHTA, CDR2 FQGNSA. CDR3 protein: CASSLTGEYGYTF. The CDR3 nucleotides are TGTGCCAGCAGCTTGACAGGGGAGTATGGCTACACCTTC.

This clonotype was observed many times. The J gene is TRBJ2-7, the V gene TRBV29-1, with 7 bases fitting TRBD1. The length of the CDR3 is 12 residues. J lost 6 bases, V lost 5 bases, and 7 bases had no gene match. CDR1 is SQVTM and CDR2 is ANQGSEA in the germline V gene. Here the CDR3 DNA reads TGCAGCGTTTCCCGGACAGGCGGCGAGCAGTACTTC. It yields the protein CSVSRTGGEQYF.

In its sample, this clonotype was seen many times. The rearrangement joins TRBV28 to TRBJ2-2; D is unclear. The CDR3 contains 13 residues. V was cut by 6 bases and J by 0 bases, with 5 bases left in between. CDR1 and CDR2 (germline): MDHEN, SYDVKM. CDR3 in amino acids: CASSHPNTGELFF. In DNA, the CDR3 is TGTGCCAGCAGCCACCCGAACACCGGGGAGCTGTTTTTT. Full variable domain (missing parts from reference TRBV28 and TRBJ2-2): DVKVTQSSRYLVKRTGEKVFLECVQDMDHENMFWYRQDPGLGLRLIYFSYDVKMKEKGDIPEGYSVSREKKERFSLILESASTNQTSMYLCASSHPNTGELFFGEGSRLTVL.

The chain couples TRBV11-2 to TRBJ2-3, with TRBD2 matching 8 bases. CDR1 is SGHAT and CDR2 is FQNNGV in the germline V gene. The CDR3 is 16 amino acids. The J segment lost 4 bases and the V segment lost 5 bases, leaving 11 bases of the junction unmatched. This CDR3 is CASSAQAGASADTQYF. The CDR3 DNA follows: TGTGCCAGCAGCGCCCAAGCGGGAGCGTCCGCAGATACGCAGTATTTT.

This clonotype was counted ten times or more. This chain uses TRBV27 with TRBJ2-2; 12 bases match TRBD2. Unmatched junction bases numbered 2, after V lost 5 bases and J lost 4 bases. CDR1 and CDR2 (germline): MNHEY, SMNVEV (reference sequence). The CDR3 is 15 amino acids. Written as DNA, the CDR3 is TGTGCCAGCAGTCTAGCGGGGGGGACCACCGGGGAGCTGTTTTTT. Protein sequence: CASSLAGGTTGELFF.

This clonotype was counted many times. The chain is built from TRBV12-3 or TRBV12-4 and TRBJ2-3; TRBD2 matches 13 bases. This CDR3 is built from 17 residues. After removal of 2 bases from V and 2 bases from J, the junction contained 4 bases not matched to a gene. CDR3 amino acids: CASSLSGTSGVTDTQYF. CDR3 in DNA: TGTGCCAGCAGTTTATCCGGGACTAGCGGGGTCACAGATACGCAGTATTTT.

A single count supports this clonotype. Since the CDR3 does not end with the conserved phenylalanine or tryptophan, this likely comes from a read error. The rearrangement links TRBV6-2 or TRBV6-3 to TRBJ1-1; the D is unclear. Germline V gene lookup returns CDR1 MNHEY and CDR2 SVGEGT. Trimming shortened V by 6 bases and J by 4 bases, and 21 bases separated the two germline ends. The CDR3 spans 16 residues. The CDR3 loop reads CASRPHRTSPGTEAFL. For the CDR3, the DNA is TGTGCCAGCAGGCCCCACCGGACGTCCCCCGGCACTGAAGCTTTCCTT.

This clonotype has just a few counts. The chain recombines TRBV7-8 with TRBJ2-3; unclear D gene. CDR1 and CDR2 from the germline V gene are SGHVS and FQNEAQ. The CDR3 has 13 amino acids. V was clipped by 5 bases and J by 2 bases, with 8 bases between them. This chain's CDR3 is CASSRDHTDTQYF. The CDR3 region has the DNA TGTGCCAGCAGCAGAGACCACACAGATACGCAGTATTTT.

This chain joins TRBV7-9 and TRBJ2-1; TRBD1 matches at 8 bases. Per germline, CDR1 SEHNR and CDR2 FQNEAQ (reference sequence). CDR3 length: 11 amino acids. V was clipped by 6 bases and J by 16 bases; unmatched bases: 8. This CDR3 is CASSQTGVRFF. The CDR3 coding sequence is TGTGCCAGCAGTCAGACAGGGGTACGATTCTTC.

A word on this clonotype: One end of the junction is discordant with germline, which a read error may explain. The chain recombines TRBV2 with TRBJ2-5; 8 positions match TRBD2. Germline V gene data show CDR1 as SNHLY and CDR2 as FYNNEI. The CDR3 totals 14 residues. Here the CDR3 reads CASRERGTQEIQYF. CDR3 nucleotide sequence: TGTGCCAGCAGGGAGCGGGGGACTCAAGAGATCCAGTACTTC.

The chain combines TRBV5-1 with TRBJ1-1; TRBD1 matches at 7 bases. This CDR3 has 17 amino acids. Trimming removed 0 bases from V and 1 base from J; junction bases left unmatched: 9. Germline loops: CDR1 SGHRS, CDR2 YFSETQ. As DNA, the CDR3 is TGCGCCAGCAGCTTGGGGGGGACAGTGGAAAGGAACACTGAAGCTTTCTTT. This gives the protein CASSLGGTVERNTEAFF.

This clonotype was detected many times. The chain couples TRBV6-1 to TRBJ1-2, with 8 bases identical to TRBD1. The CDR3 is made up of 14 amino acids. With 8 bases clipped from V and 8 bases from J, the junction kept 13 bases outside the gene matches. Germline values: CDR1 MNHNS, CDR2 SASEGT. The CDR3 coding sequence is TGTGCCAGCGGAATATCAGGGGGCCAACAGGGCTACACCTTC. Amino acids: CASGISGGQQGYTF.

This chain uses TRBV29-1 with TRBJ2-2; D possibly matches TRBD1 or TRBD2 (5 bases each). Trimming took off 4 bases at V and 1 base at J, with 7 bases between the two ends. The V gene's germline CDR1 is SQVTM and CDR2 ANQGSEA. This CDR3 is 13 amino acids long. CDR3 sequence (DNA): TGCAGCGTTGGGGACCGGAACACCGGGGAGCTGTTTTTT. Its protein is CSVGDRNTGELFF.

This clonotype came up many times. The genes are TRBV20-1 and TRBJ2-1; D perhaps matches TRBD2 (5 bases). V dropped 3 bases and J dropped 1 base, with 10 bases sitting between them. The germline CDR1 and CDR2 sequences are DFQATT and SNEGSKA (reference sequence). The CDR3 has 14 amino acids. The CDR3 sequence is CSARRGGSYNEQFF. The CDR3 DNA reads TGCAGTGCTAGGCGCGGAGGATCCTACAATGAGCAGTTCTTC.

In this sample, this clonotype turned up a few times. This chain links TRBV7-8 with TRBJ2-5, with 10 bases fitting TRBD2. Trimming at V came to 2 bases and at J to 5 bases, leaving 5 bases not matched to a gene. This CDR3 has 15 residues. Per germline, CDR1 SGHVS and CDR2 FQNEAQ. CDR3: CASSLSGRERETQYF. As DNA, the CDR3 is TGTGCCAGCAGCTTAAGCGGGAGGGAGAGGGAGACCCAGTACTTC. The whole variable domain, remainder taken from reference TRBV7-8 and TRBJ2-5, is GAGVSQSPRYKVAKRGQDVALRCDPISGHVSLFWYQQALGQGPEFLTYFQNEAQLDKSGLPSDRFFAERPEGSVSTLKIQRTQQEDSAVYLCASSLSGRERETQYFGPGTRLLVL.

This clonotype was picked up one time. The CDR3 sequence: CASSQVRDTQYF. The CDR3 DNA reads as TGTGCCAGCAGCCAGGTTCGGGATACGCAGTATTTT. The chain combines TRBV3-1 with TRBJ2-3; no firm D call. V lost 3 bases, J lost 6 bases, and 7 bases lay in between. CDR3 size: 12 residues. In germline, CDR1 is LGHDT, CDR2 YNNKEL (reference sequence).

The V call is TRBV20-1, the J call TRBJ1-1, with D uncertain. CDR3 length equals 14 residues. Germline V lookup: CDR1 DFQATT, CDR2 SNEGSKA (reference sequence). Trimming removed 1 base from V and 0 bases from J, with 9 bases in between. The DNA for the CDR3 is TGCAGTGCTAGAGGGACCGCCATGAACACTGAAGCTTTCTTT. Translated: CSARGTAMNTEAFF.